This T cell receptor (beta chain) was captured in a study of T cell responses to AZD1222 COVID-19 vaccine. Study-level points and caveats: All repertoire sampling was performed exclusively after the peak T cell response. Only six or seven AZD1222 recipients tested seropositive at baseline. Among the donors, most were white British and more were female, and clonal diversity was possibly underestimated.

Produced via immunoSEQ multiplex PCR; TCRdb's table is partial and in-frame only. The data show roughly 36,000 clones, about 88% seen once. V was pared by 0 bases and J by 14 bases, with 11 bases between. The germline gives CDR1 LGHDT, CDR2 YNNKEL (reference sequence). This CDR3 is 12 amino acids long. This clone was detected only once. The antigen is not known. This clonotype was obtained from an adult in good health. V usage is TRBV3-1 (or the pseudogene TRBV3-2) and J usage is TRBJ1-3, with no clear D. Sample: peripheral blood, taken on day 0 of AZD1222 vaccination. As DNA, the CDR3 is TGTGCCAGCAGCCAAGATAAGGGTCCTTTATATTTT. It is translated as CASSQDKGPLYF.